This T cell receptor beta chain comes out of a study of blood T cells in healthy people across ages. Study-level information: Per two T cells, template switching captured roughly one barcoded beta molecule. General study points: Reliance upon unsorted PBMCs precluded definitive naive versus antigen-experienced comparison.

Using a J-beta primer mix together with a sample-barcoded 5' primer, a second PCR was run for roughly 6 to 12 cycles. A template-switch adaptor that had 12 random nucleotides put a tag on each cDNA molecule. Each CDR3 protein gets one entry after TCRdb re-called the 5' RACE reads with MiXCR. Found here are approximately 1.5 million distinct CDR3 sequences, about 42% of them singletons; the top ten hold around 4%. At least 6 million PBMCs were isolated per sample. Germline V gene lookup returns CDR1 MNHEY and CDR2 SVGEGT. Trimming took off 8 bases at V and 4 bases at J, with 8 bases between the two ends. This CDR3 region has 12 residues. In this sample, this clonotype turned up a few times. Its antigen is not identified.

The sequence was collected from a woman aged 18-29 years in good health. J is TRBJ2-2 and V is TRBV6-2 or TRBV6-3, with D unresolved. Sequencing input: blood. The CDR3 DNA follows: TGTGCCAGCCGCGACATCACCGGGGAGCTGTTTTTT. Its translation: CASRDITGELFF.